This T cell receptor (beta chain) was identified during a study of a mutant IDH1 vaccine in newly diagnosed glioma. As for the study in general: Mean patient age was roughly 43 years; approximately 62% were male and roughly 38% female. Most patients had radiochemotherapy with temozolomide before enrollment; others had one alone.

The count of this clone is one. Its antigen is still unknown. Time point meaning: week 23, last vaccination. Vaccination comprised doses that each held 300 ug of mutant IDH1 20-mer peptide, plus topical imiquimod. The donor cohort comprised cases of new WHO grade 3 or 4 IDH1-mutant, ATRX-lost astrocytoma. Produced via immunoSEQ multiplex PCR; TCRdb's table is partial and in-frame only. The sample contains about 30,000 clones, 85% to 90% of which appear only once. General observations from the study: Immune responses induced by vaccination arose in around 93% of the patients.

Germline V gene data show CDR1 as SGHRS and CDR2 as YFSETQ. Germline trimming cut 3 bases from V and 1 base from J; bases unmatched to any gene: 3. CDR3 length: 15 amino acids. The V and J genes are TRBV5-1 and TRBJ2-5, with 10 positions matching TRBD1. The sequence came from a man aged 35-49 years with glioma. Sequenced material: PBMCs, taken from a glioma patient whose treatment included an IDH1 peptide vaccine. CDR3 nucleotides: TGCGCCAGCAGCTCAAGACAGGGGGCCCAAGAGACCCAGTACTTC. This gives the protein CASSSRQGAQETQYF.